A single sample gave rise to the 15 T cell receptor beta chains below, sequenced in a study of blood T cells in healthy people across ages. Through a sample-barcoded 5' primer and a J-beta primer mix, a second PCR was run for 7 to 11 cycles. Each CDR3 protein gets one entry after TCRdb re-called the 5' RACE reads with MiXCR. The sample carries approximately 1,000,000 distinct CDR3 sequences, 35% to 45% recorded once. The sequencing sample was made of blood. The receptors originated from a man aged 18 to 30 in good health.

The chain couples TRBV13 to TRBJ2-1, with TRBD2 matching 13 bases. The germline V gene has CDR1 PRHDT and CDR2 FYEKMQ (reference sequence). The length of the CDR3 is 15 residues. V shed 5 bases and J 6 bases; nucleotides not matched to a gene: 4. The CDR3 is CASSAGLAGLNEQFF. Written as DNA, the CDR3 is TGTGCCAGCAGCGCGGGACTAGCGGGACTCAATGAGCAGTTCTTC.

The V gene is TRBV5-1, the J gene TRBJ2-3, with D possibly matching TRBD2 (6 bases). Germline values: CDR1 SGHRS, CDR2 YFSETQ. The CDR3 contains 17 residues. The V end lost 2 bases, the J end lost 1 base, and 17 bases lay between the germline ends. The DNA for the CDR3 is TGCGCCAGCAGCTTTTCGACTAGTGCTGCGGGCACAGATACGCAGTATTTT. This gives the protein CASSFSTSAAGTDTQYF. Full variable domain (rest looked up from reference TRBV5-1 and TRBJ2-3): KAGVTQTPRYLIKTRGQQVTLSCSPISGHRSVSWYQQTPGQGLQFLFEYFSETQRNKGNFPGRFSGRQFSNSRSEMNVSTLELGDSALYLCASSFSTSAAGTDTQYFGPGTRLTVL.

This chain connects TRBV6-6 to TRBJ2-3; D ambiguous. Germline loops: CDR1 MNHNY, CDR2 SVGAGI (reference sequence). The CDR3 is 13 residues long. Deletions cut 0 bases from V and 4 bases from J, with 5 bases between. CDR3 sequence reads: CASSYSDSDTQYF. For the CDR3, the DNA is TGTGCCAGCAGTTACTCGGATTCAGATACGCAGTATTTT.

This rearrangement joins TRBV4-2 to TRBJ2-1; D unclear. Trimming shortened V by 4 bases and J by 0 bases, and 13 bases separated the two germline ends. Germline V gene sequence: CDR1 LGHNA, CDR2 YNFKEQ. This CDR3 region has 16 residues. CDR3 nucleotides: TGTGCCAGCAGCCGAGAGTTTAGCAGCTCCTACAATGAGCAGTTCTTC. The encoded protein is CASSREFSSSYNEQFF.

This clonotype has a handful of counts. The J gene is TRBJ2-5, the V gene TRBV20-1; tentative D call: TRBD1 (5 bases). The CDR3 is 13 residues long. In germline, CDR1 is DFQATT, CDR2 SNEGSKA (reference sequence). The V and J ends lost 6 bases and 1 base respectively, with 12 bases between them. In DNA, the CDR3 is TGCAGTGCGGTCCAGGGATCCCAAGAGACCCAGTACTTC. It codes for CSAVQGSQETQYF.

There are a few counts of this clonotype. V usage is TRBV20-1 and J usage is TRBJ1-2, with TRBD1 matching over 7 bases. The CDR3 consists of 14 residues. The J segment lost 4 bases and the V segment lost 4 bases, leaving 9 bases of the junction unmatched. Germline CDR1 and CDR2: DFQATT and SNEGSKA (reference sequence). The CDR3 region has the DNA TGCAGTGCTACGGGGAGACAGGGTTCCTATGGCTACACCTTC. Amino acid sequence: CSATGRQGSYGYTF.

The chain has TRBV6-5 and TRBJ2-2, with a tentative D call TRBD1 (5 bases). The CDR3 contains 15 residues. V was shortened by 2 bases and J by 0 bases, with 7 bases between the two germline ends. Germline-derived CDR1 and CDR2 are MNHEY and SVGAGI. This CDR3 is CASSYGHSNTGELFF. Written as DNA, the CDR3 is TGTGCCAGCAGTTACGGACACTCGAACACCGGGGAGCTGTTTTTT.

The chain is built from TRBV7-2 and TRBJ1-6; TRBD1 is a possible D gene (6 bases). This CDR3 region has 16 residues. Trimming left V 1 base short and J 8 bases short, with 15 bases between. Germline loops: CDR1 SGHTA, CDR2 FQGNSA. The CDR3 here is CASSLEGGLIYSPLHF. The CDR3 nucleotides read TGTGCCAGCAGCTTAGAGGGGGGTTTGATCTATTCACCCCTCCACTTT. The full variable domain, rest sourced from reference TRBV7-2 and TRBJ1-6, is GAGVSQSPSNKVTEKGKDVELRCDPISGHTALYWYRQSLGQGLEFLIYFQGNSAPDKSGLPSDRFSAERTGGSVSTLTIQRTQQEDSAVYLCASSLEGGLIYSPLHFGNGTRLTVT.

The chain couples TRBV12-3 or TRBV12-4 to TRBJ2-3, with D possibly matching TRBD2 (6 bases). Trimming took off 5 bases at V and 0 bases at J, with 18 bases between the two ends. The CDR3 contains 17 residues. CDR3 amino acids: CASSTHGRGPSTDTQYF. The CDR3 region has the DNA TGTGCCAGCAGTACCCACGGGCGGGGTCCTAGCACAGATACGCAGTATTTT.

A note on this clonotype: The CDR3 end shows no conserved phenylalanine or tryptophan, and so a read error is likely. The chain links TRBV5-1 to TRBJ2-1; D possibly corresponds to TRBD1 (5 bases). The DNA end lines up better with TRBJ2-7; the J call may be wrong. CDR1 and CDR2 from the germline V gene are SGHRS and YFSETQ. The CDR3 is 15 residues long. CDR3: CASSPLGHRSNEQYL. CDR3 nucleotides: TGCGCCAGCAGTCCCCTCGGACATCGGAGCAATGAGCAGTACTTA.

This chain links TRBV6-1 with TRBJ1-1; no definite D call. Germline V gene lookup returns CDR1 MNHNS and CDR2 SASEGT. This CDR3 comprises 11 residues. V lost 2 bases to trimming and J lost 6 bases, with 4 bases between them. Here the CDR3 reads CASSEFPEAFF. DNA for the CDR3: TGTGCCAGCAGTGAATTCCCTGAAGCTTTCTTT.

This clonotype was counted a few times. The chain links TRBV5-1 to TRBJ2-5; TRBD2 matches at 11 bases. This CDR3 has 14 residues. CDR1 SGHRS and CDR2 YFSETQ come from the germline V gene. V lost 4 bases to trimming and J lost 5 bases; unmatched junction nucleotides: 4. The CDR3: CASSLTSGAETQYF. The CDR3 nucleotides read TGCGCCAGCAGCCTGACTAGCGGGGCTGAGACCCAGTACTTC.

As for this clonotype: This sequence may be a read error, since a much larger clone differs from it by one base. The rearrangement joins TRBV2 to TRBJ2-5; D unresolved. This CDR3 comprises 14 residues. CDR1 is SNHLY and CDR2 is FYNNEI in the germline V gene. With 8 bases removed from V and 11 bases from J, the gap between germline ends came to 24 bases. The CDR3 loop reads CASLKEVGWNEQYF. The CDR3 nucleotides read TGTGCCAGCCTCAAAGAGGTGGGGTGGAATGAGCAGTACTTC.

In the case of this clonotype: The junction departs from the called germline gene at one end, perhaps through a read error. J is TRBJ1-2 and V is TRBV3-1, with 7 nucleotides matching TRBD1. Germline V gives CDR1 LGHDT, CDR2 YNNKEL (reference sequence). The CDR3 extends over 15 amino acids. The CDR3 DNA is TGTGCCGGCAGCGAAACAGGGGACCGGAACTATGGCTACACCTTC. Residues: CAGSETGDRNYGYTF.

This chain connects TRBV20-1 to TRBJ1-2; TRBD1 agrees at 11 bases. The ends lost 1 base at V and 6 bases at J; junction bases unmatched: 7. The germline gives CDR1 DFQATT, CDR2 SNEGSKA (reference sequence). The CDR3 has 15 amino acids. The CDR3 sequence: CSARATPGQGDGYTF. DNA of the CDR3: TGCAGTGCTAGAGCTACTCCGGGACAGGGGGATGGCTACACCTTC.